This T cell receptor (beta chain) was recorded in a study of blood T cell repertoires in COVID-19. Study summary: Material from acute and convalescent COVID-19 was sourced from the United States, Italy and Spain. PBMCs, B-cell-depleted T cells, or T cells were the source of the cDNA or gDNA that made up the material.

This clone was counted ten times or more. From germline, CDR1 is LGHNA and CDR2 YSLEER. The CDR3 has 16 residues. Deletions cut 0 bases from V and 2 bases from J, with 8 bases between. As processed by the authors: The authors estimated nucleated cell counts from reference gene primer amplification. The repertoire was sequenced with immunoSEQ multiplex PCR; TCRdb's copy has only in-frame clones and lacks some. The D gene and trimming were derived from the DNA, and the V and J assignments and clone size from that table. This repertoire shows around 250,000 clones, 75% to 90% found once; its top ten account for approximately 3.7%.

The sample was PBMCs or T cells enriched from blood (not recorded which). This clonotype was sampled from a woman aged 25 to 39 who had recovered from COVID-19. This rearrangement joins TRBV4-3 to TRBJ2-6; possible D gene TRBD2, 5 bases. CDR3 DNA: TGCGCCAGCAGCCAAGAAGGGAGTGCTGGGGCCAACGTCCTGACTTTC. This sequence encodes CASSQEGSAGANVLTF.